This is a list of T cell receptor beta chains from one sample in a study of identical twins. TCRdb used MiXCR to reprocess the 5' RACE reads, holding one entry per CDR3 protein. The sample holds about 720,000 distinct CDR3 sequences; more than 6.5% are singletons and the top ten take roughly 0.97%. This sample was also put to use in a study of yellow fever vaccine responses in identical twins.

The sample was PBMCs. The receptors originated from a woman between 18 and 29 years old in good health. The CDR3 runs from the conserved cysteine through the conserved F or W. Fields, in order: CDR3 length, V gene, clone size, J gene, D gene, CDR3 DNA, CDR3 protein. D genes are given only for firm matches. The size entry is marked missing in some rows and otherwise reads once, few, many or a size class.

15	TRBV27	many	TRBJ2-5	NA	TGTGCCAGCAGTTTAAATGTGGCAGAGCAAGAGACCCAGTACTTC	CASSLNVAEQETQYF
14	TRBV6-2/TRBV6-3	few	TRBJ2-7	NA	TGTGCCAGCACCAACTGGGAGAGCTCCTACGAGCAGTACTTC	CASTNWESSYEQYF
13	TRBV15	NA	TRBJ2-5	NA	TGTGCCACCAGCAGACAGGGCCGGGAGACCCAGTACTTC	CATSRQGRETQYF
14	TRBV19	NA	TRBJ1-5	NA	TGTGCCAGTAGACGCCCTGGGGGGGCGAAGCCCCAGCATTTT	CASRRPGGAKPQHF
16	TRBV12-3/TRBV12-4	few	TRBJ2-1	TRBD2	TGTGCCAGCAGTTCGGGACTAGCGGTCCGACTCAATGAGCAGTTCTTC	CASSSGLAVRLNEQFF
15	TRBV5-6	many	TRBJ2-3	NA	TGTGCCAGCAGCTTGGGGCTCACCCCCACAGATACGCAGTATTTT	CASSLGLTPTDTQYF
13	TRBV12-3/TRBV12-4	NA	TRBJ2-1	NA	TGTGCCAGCAGTTTAAAAGAATACAATGAGCAGTTCTTC	CASSLKEYNEQFF
13	TRBV20-1	NA	TRBJ2-7	NA	TGCAGTGCTAGATCCCCCGCAGTGGTTACGCAGTACTTC	CSARSPAVVTQYF
15	TRBV6-1	NA	TRBJ2-2	TRBD1	TGTGCCAGCAGAGACGGACAGGGGGAAACCGGGGAGCTGTTTTTT	CASRDGQGETGELFF
12	TRBV10-2	few	TRBJ2-7	NA	TGCGCCAGCACCTCAGGGGGGGGAGAGCAGTACTTC	CASTSGGGEQYF
16	TRBV12-3/TRBV12-4	NA	TRBJ1-4	NA	TGTGCCAGCAGTTTCGGAAGACCGGACCTAAATGAAAAACTGTTTTTT	CASSFGRPDLNEKLFF